The clone carrying this TCR beta chain came up a few times. The data were taken from a study of blood T cell repertoires in COVID-19. The wider study: COVID-19 samples from acute and convalescent phases originated in the United States, Italy and Spain.

Donors of Cohort 3 who recovered were those that had two negative PCRs, clearance, or symptom resolution. Produced via immunoSEQ multiplex PCR; TCRdb's table is partial and in-frame only. The sample lists more than 150,000 clones; 82% were seen once. The length of the CDR3 is 15 residues. Germline CDR1 SGHVS, CDR2 FQNEAQ. Trimming at V came to 5 bases and at J to 4 bases, leaving 4 bases not matched to a gene. J is TRBJ2-2 and V is TRBV7-8; 10 nucleotides match TRBD1. The origin of this receptor is a man aged 35 to 55 who had recovered from COVID-19. The sequenced sample consisted of PBMCs or T cells enriched from blood (not recorded which). CDR3 DNA: TGTGCCAGCAGCCGAGGACAGGGGGTCACCGGGGAGCTGTTTTTT. Residues: CASSRGQGVTGELFF.